The subject of this entry is one TCR beta chain. What it recognizes is unknown. The data were produced by immunoSEQ multiplex PCR, yet TCRdb's version contains in-frame clones alone and is incomplete. Here the sample spans about 560,000 clones, around 77% being singletons. This sample is drawn from a study of shared clonotypes between healthy human individuals. The study, taken as a whole, reports: Donor scarcity curtailed the genetic and exposure-history diversity represented herein.

CDR1 and CDR2 from the germline V gene are MNHNY and SVGAGI (reference sequence). The CDR3 runs 14 residues. V shed 5 bases and J shed 5 bases, with 15 bases lying between them. The receptor's source is a woman aged 40 to 50 in good health. Some clones in this sample may be carry-over from other donors' samples. The material sequenced was PBMCs. This chain joins TRBV6-6 and TRBJ1-2; D remains unclear. DNA of the CDR3: TGTGCCAGCAGTCGGTACACAGCCCGGTATGGCTACACCTTC. Amino acids: CASSRYTARYGYTF.